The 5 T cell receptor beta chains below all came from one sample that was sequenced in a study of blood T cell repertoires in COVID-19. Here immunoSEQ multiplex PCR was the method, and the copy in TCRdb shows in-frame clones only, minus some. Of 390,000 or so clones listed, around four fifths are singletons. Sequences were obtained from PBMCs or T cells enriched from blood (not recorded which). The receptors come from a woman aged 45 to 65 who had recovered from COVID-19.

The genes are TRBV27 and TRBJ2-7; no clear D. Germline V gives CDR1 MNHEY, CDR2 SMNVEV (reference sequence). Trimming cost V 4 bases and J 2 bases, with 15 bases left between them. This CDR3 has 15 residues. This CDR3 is CASSSPTAQTYEQYF. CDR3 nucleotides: TGTGCCAGCAGTTCCCCCACCGCCCAGACCTACGAGCAGTACTTC.

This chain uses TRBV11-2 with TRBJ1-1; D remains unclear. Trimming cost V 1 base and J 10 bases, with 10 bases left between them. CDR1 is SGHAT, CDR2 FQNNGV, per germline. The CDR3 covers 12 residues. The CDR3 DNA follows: TGTGCCAGCAGCTTAGTTCAGGTTTCAGCTTTCTTT. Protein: CASSLVQVSAFF.

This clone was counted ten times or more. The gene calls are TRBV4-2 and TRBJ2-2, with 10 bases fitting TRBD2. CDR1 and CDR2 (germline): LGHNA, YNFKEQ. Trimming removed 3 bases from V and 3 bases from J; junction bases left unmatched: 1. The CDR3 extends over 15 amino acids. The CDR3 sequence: CASSHGLADTGELFF. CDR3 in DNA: TGTGCCAGCAGCCACGGACTAGCGGACACCGGGGAGCTGTTTTTT.

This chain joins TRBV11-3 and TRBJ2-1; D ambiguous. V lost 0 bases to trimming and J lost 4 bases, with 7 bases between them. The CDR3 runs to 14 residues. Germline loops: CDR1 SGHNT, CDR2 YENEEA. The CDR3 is CASSLDRMYNEQFF. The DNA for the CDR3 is TGTGCCAGCAGCTTAGATCGTATGTACAATGAGCAGTTCTTC.

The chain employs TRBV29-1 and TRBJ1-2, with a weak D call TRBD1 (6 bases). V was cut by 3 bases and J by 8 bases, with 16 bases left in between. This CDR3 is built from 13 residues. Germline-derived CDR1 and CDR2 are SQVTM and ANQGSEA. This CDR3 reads CSVDPDSSRGYTF. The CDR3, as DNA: TGCAGCGTTGATCCGGACAGCTCTCGCGGCTACACCTTC.